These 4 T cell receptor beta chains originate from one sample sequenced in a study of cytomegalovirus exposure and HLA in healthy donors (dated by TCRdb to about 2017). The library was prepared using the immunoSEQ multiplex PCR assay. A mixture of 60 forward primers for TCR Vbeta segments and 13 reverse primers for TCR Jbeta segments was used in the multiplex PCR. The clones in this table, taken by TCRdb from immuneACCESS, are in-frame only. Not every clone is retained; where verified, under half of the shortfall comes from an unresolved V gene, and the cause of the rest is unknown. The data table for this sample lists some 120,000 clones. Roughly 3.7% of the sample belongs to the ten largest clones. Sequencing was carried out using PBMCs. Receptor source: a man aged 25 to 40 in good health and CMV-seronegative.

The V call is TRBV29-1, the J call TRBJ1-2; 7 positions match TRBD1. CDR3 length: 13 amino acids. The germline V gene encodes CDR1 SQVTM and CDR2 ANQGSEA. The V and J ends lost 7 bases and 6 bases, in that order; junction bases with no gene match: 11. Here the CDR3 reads CSAIGTANDGYTF. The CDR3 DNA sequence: TGCAGCGCCATTGGGACAGCAAACGATGGCTACACCTTC.

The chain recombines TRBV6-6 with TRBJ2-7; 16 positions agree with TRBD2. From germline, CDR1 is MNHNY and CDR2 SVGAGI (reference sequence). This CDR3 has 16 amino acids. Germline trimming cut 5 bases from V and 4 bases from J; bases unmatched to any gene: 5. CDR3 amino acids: CASSGGTSGGGYEQYF. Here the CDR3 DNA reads TGTGCCAGCAGTGGCGGGACTAGCGGGGGGGGGTACGAGCAGTACTTC.

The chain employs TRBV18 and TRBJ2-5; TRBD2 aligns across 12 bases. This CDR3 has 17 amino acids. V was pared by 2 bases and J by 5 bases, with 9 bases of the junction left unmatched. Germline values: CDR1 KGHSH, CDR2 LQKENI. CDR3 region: CASSPRLAGGPKETQYF. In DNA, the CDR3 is TGTGCCAGCTCACCAAGGCTAGCGGGGGGGCCTAAGGAGACCCAGTACTTC. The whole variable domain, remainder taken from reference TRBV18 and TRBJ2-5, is NAGVMQNPRHLVRRRGQEARLRCSPMKGHSHVYWYRQLPEEGLKFMVYLQKENIIDESGMPKERFSAEFPKEGPSILRIQQVVRGDSAAYFCASSPRLAGGPKETQYFGPGTRLLVL.

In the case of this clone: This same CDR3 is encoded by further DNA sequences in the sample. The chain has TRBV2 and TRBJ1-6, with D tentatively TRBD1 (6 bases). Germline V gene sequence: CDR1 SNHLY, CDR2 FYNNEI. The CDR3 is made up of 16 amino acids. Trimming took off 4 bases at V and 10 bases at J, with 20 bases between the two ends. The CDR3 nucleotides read TGTGCCAGCAGTGCGACGACAGGATGGGGTAACTCACCCCTCCACTTT. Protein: CASSATTGWGNSPLHF.